This TCR beta chain was captured by sequencing in a study of T-cell memory formation after mild COVID-19. This clonotype was detected many times. CDR1 and CDR2 (germline): SGHTA, FQGNSA. Trimming removed 3 bases at V and 0 bases at J, with 14 bases between. The CDR3 runs to 16 residues. From the 5' RACE reads, TCRdb called clonotypes with MiXCR, one entry per CDR3 protein. This sample has 90,000 to 120,000 distinct CDR3 sequences, with over 13% found just once. This TCR was recovered from a man aged 18 to 29 who had mild COVID-19 (a few samples of this study predate the infection). Cell type and time point are not known. The chain uses TRBV7-2 and TRBJ2-5; weak D call: TRBD1 (5 bases). Sequenced sample: PBMCs or a T cell subset sorted from them (not recorded which). CDR3 residues: CASSFGPGANQETQYF. The CDR3 DNA is TGTGCCAGCAGCTTTGGGCCTGGGGCGAACCAAGAGACCCAGTACTTC.